These 30 T cell receptor beta chains came from one sample sequenced in a study of T cell repertoires in cytomegalovirus infection. TCRdb used MiXCR to reprocess the reads, holding one entry per CDR3 protein. The table shows around 310,000 distinct CDR3 sequences, with 15% to 20% occurring only once. The sample taken for sequencing was PBMCs. These receptor sequences come from a human donor in good health (CMV status not recorded). Some clones in this sample may be carry-over from other donors' samples.

This rearrangement joins TRBV5-5 to TRBJ2-3; a weak D match, TRBD2 (5 bases). CDR3 size: 18 residues. V lost 3 bases and J 0 bases, leaving 20 bases between the germline ends. Germline V lookup: CDR1 SGHKS, CDR2 YYEKEE (reference sequence). The CDR3 reads CASSSPQGVSDSTDTQYF. CDR3 bases: TGTGCCAGCAGCTCCCCTCAAGGTGTTAGCGACAGCACAGATACGCAGTATTTT.

The V gene is TRBV27, the J gene TRBJ2-2; D gene unclear. The length of the CDR3 is 13 residues. Germline-derived CDR1 and CDR2 are MNHEY and SMNVEV (reference sequence). The ends were cut back, 3 bases at V and 8 bases at J, with 10 bases in the middle. CDR3 region: CASSFPAIGELFF. The CDR3 region has the DNA TGTGCCAGCAGTTTTCCTGCTATAGGGGAGCTGTTTTTT.

The sample holds many counts of this clonotype. The chain joins TRBV28 to TRBJ1-4; 10 bases fit TRBD1. The CDR3 extends over 20 amino acids. With 6 bases clipped from V and 0 bases from J, the junction kept 16 bases outside the gene matches. Germline CDR1 and CDR2: MDHEN and SYDVKM. The CDR3 sequence: CASRKKGQGTLLATNEKLFF. DNA for the CDR3: TGTGCCAGCAGGAAGAAGGGACAGGGGACTCTCTTAGCAACTAATGAAAAACTGTTTTTT.

The rearrangement links TRBV6-6 to TRBJ2-3; 9 bases map to TRBD1. The CDR3 has 14 amino acids. Germline loops: CDR1 MNHNY, CDR2 SVGAGI (reference sequence). The trim removed 6 bases at V and 5 bases at J, leaving 6 bases unmatched. CDR3 amino acids: CASSNRGPRDTQYF. The CDR3 DNA reads TGTGCCAGCAGCAACAGGGGGCCTAGAGATACGCAGTATTTT.

The chain joins TRBV18 to TRBJ1-1; no firm D call. The ends were cut back, 5 bases at V and 7 bases at J, with 14 bases in the middle. Germline V lookup: CDR1 KGHSH, CDR2 LQKENI. The CDR3 extends over 13 amino acids. The CDR3 DNA reads TGTGCCAGCTCAGCCGGGCAACAGATTGAAGCTTTCTTT. Translation gives CASSAGQQIEAFF.

The V gene is TRBV23-1, the J gene TRBJ1-1; the D gene is possibly TRBD1 (6 bases). TRBV23-1 is flagged as an ORF with uncertain function. The CDR3 is made up of 15 amino acids. V lost 4 bases, J lost 6 bases, and 18 bases lay in between. CDR3 bases: TGCGCCAGCAGTCTAGGGGCGCGGGGGCACGCTGAAGCTTTCTTT. Its translation: CASSLGARGHAEAFF.

The chain combines TRBV12-3 or TRBV12-4 with TRBJ2-3; 8 positions match TRBD1. The J segment lost 4 bases and the V segment lost 6 bases, leaving 12 bases of the junction unmatched. There are 16 residues in the CDR3. This CDR3 is CASSPEAGGLSDTQYF. The DNA for the CDR3 is TGTGCCAGCAGCCCCGAGGCAGGGGGCCTATCAGATACGCAGTATTTT.

In its sample, this clonotype was seen a few times. CDR3 in amino acids: CASSQEDGEQYF. The CDR3 nucleotides are TGTGCCAGCAGCCAAGAGGACGGCGAGCAGTACTTC. This rearrangement joins TRBV4-2 to TRBJ2-7, with D hard to call. The CDR3 is made up of 12 amino acids. Germline CDR1 LGHNA, CDR2 YNFKEQ. Trimming removed 0 bases from V and 6 bases from J, with 6 bases in between.

This clonotype was counted ten times or more. The chain links TRBV12-3 or TRBV12-4 to TRBJ2-3; 7 bases fit TRBD1. The CDR3 loop spans 15 amino acids. Losses at the gene ends were 3 bases for V and 2 bases for J; bases not matched to a gene: 5. CDR3 region: CASSFNRGLTDTQYF. The DNA for the CDR3 is TGTGCCAGCAGTTTCAACAGGGGCCTCACAGATACGCAGTATTTT.

This clonotype turned up a few times. This sequence joins TRBV5-1 and TRBJ2-5, with D possibly matching TRBD1 (6 bases). Germline V gives CDR1 SGHRS, CDR2 YFSETQ. The germline V and J ends were trimmed by 0 bases and 2 bases, with 14 bases remaining between them. The CDR3 is 16 residues long. The CDR3 coding sequence is TGCGCCAGCAGCTTGGATGACGGACAGAAGCAAGAGACCCAGTACTTC. Translated: CASSLDDGQKQETQYF.

This clonotype was found many times. The rearrangement uses TRBV7-2 and TRBJ1-6, with 8 bases matching TRBD1. The CDR3 is 17 residues long. In germline, CDR1 is SGHTA, CDR2 FQGNSA. The ends lost 5 bases at V and 8 bases at J; junction bases unmatched: 14. CDR3 in DNA: TGTGCCAGCAGCGCACCCTCGGACAGGGAACGGTATTCACCCCTCCACTTT. The encoded protein is CASSAPSDRERYSPLHF.

There are many counts of this clonotype. The rearrangement joins TRBV7-8 to TRBJ2-7; 9 bases are shared with TRBD1. Germline V CDR1 and CDR2: SGHVS, FQNEAQ. The CDR3 spans 14 residues. Germline trimming cut 7 bases from V and 9 bases from J; bases unmatched to any gene: 13. CDR3: CASTSGTGPLPQYF. The DNA for the CDR3 is TGTGCCAGCACGTCAGGGACAGGGCCCCTCCCGCAGTACTTC.

This clonotype was recorded many times. The chain uses TRBV7-2 and TRBJ2-1; D is perhaps TRBD1 (5 bases). Germline CDR1 is SGHTA and CDR2 is FQGNSA. Trimming removed 7 bases at V and 0 bases at J, with 10 bases between. The CDR3 is 14 amino acids. The CDR3 here is CASKGSASYNEQFF. The CDR3 DNA reads as TGTGCCAGCAAGGGGTCTGCCTCCTACAATGAGCAGTTCTTC.

A note on this clonotype: A read error may be the cause here, since a much bigger clone is one base away. The V and J genes are TRBV6-2 or TRBV6-3 and TRBJ1-5, with 7 bases aligning to TRBD1. Germline CDR1 MNHEY, CDR2 SVGEGT. The CDR3 sequence is 15 residues long. CDR3 sequence (DNA): TGTGCCAGCAGAAGACAGGGCGTGATCAATAAGCCCCAGCATTTT. It codes for CASRRQGVINKPQHF.

The rearrangement joins TRBV5-1 to TRBJ1-6, with 10 bases aligning to TRBD1. Germline V gene sequence: CDR1 SGHRS, CDR2 YFSETQ. This CDR3 is built from 16 residues. The V segment lost 3 bases and the J segment 7 bases; nucleotides outside the gene matches: 7. Here the CDR3 reads CASSSEGQGRNSPLHF. As DNA, the CDR3 is TGCGCCAGCAGCTCCGAGGGACAGGGGCGAAATTCACCCCTCCACTTT.

This clonotype was recorded many times. The CDR3 loop is CASSLGTSGTDRYEQYF. DNA of the CDR3: TGCGCCAGCAGCCTTGGGACTAGCGGAACTGATCGGTACGAGCAGTACTTC. The chain carries TRBV4-1 and TRBJ2-7; 11 nucleotides match TRBD2. The germline CDR1 and CDR2 sequences are MGHRA and YSYEKL. V was pared by 4 bases and J by 4 bases, with 12 bases of the junction left unmatched. The CDR3 has 17 amino acids.

J is TRBJ2-3 and V is TRBV25-1; TRBD1 is a possible D gene (6 bases). Germline V gives CDR1 MGHDK, CDR2 SYGVNS. Trimming removed 2 bases at V and 0 bases at J, with 12 bases between. This CDR3 spans 16 amino acids. Here the CDR3 DNA reads TGTGCCAGCAGTGAAGGGACACATTCTAGCACAGATACGCAGTATTTT. It codes for CASSEGTHSSTDTQYF.

V is TRBV6-2 or TRBV6-3 and J is TRBJ1-2, with 7 bases lining up with TRBD1. Germline CDR1 reads MNHEY; CDR2 reads SVGEGT. Trimming took 5 bases from V and 2 from J; bases not matched to a gene: 8. The CDR3 consists of 15 residues. CDR3 nucleotide sequence: TGTGCCAGCAGTCCTCACGGACAGGACAACTATGGCTACACCTTC. Translated, it gives CASSPHGQDNYGYTF.

This chain uses TRBV25-1 with TRBJ1-2; no firm D call. V gave up 1 base and J gave up 4 bases, with 4 bases separating them. The germline gives CDR1 MGHDK, CDR2 SYGVNS. The CDR3 runs 12 residues. The CDR3 loop is CASSESTYGYTF. The CDR3 DNA reads as TGTGCCAGCAGTGAATCTACCTATGGCTACACCTTC.

The chain couples TRBV4-1 to TRBJ1-1; 7 nucleotides agree with TRBD1. Per germline, CDR1 MGHRA and CDR2 YSYEKL. The CDR3 is made up of 17 amino acids. The J segment lost 0 bases and the V segment lost 4 bases, leaving 11 bases of the junction unmatched. CDR3 coding DNA: TGCGCCAGCAGCCCCCACAGGGGATTAATCCTGAACACTGAAGCTTTCTTT. Its protein product is CASSPHRGLILNTEAFF.

This clonotype was counted ten times or more. The CDR3 coding sequence is TGTGCCAGCAGCTTAGAGCTAACGGAGACCCAGTACTTC. It yields the protein CASSLELTETQYF. The chain has TRBV7-2 and TRBJ2-5, with D unclear. The germline V and J ends were trimmed by 1 base and 5 bases, with 8 bases remaining between them. The CDR3 consists of 13 residues. Germline V gene lookup returns CDR1 SGHTA and CDR2 FQGNSA.

V gene TRBV18 combines with J gene TRBJ1-1; D unresolved. This CDR3 has 14 residues. V gave up 5 bases and J gave up 2 bases, with 12 bases separating them. Germline CDR1 KGHSH, CDR2 LQKENI. The CDR3 is CASSSTVVNTEAFF. DNA of the CDR3: TGTGCCAGCTCATCAACGGTAGTTAACACTGAAGCTTTCTTT.

This clonotype was seen repeatedly, ten times or more. The rearrangement joins TRBV6-2 or TRBV6-3 to TRBJ2-4, with 10 bases lining up with TRBD2. The CDR3 contains 14 residues. Germline CDR1 MNHEY, CDR2 SVGEGT. V gave up 8 bases and J gave up 3 bases; unmatched junction bases: 4. CDR3 region: CASVAGGVKNIQYF. In DNA form, the CDR3 reads TGTGCCAGCGTAGCGGGGGGAGTCAAAAACATTCAGTACTTC.

This clonotype came up many times. The rearrangement joins TRBV7-2 to TRBJ2-1; 8 nucleotides agree with TRBD2. The CDR3 loop spans 16 amino acids. Trimming at V came to 1 base and at J to 6 bases, leaving 8 bases not matched to a gene. From germline, CDR1 is SGHTA and CDR2 FQGNSA. The DNA of the CDR3 is TGTGCCAGCAGCTTAGTTCCGGGGGGGGCCGGCAATGAGCAGTTCTTC. It translates to CASSLVPGGAGNEQFF.

The table lists this clonotype with a few counts. The genes are TRBV7-9 and TRBJ2-2; D uncertain. The ends were cut back, 3 bases at V and 6 bases at J, with 14 bases in the middle. The V gene's germline CDR1 is SEHNR and CDR2 FQNEAQ (reference sequence). The CDR3 length is 15 residues. In DNA, the CDR3 is TGTGCCAGCAGCTTCTGGGATTCGGAGCCCGGGGAGCTGTTTTTT. It codes for CASSFWDSEPGELFF.

This chain connects TRBV15 to TRBJ1-1; 8 bases map to TRBD1. There are 17 residues in the CDR3. Losses at the gene ends were 0 bases for V and 2 bases for J; bases not matched to a gene: 8. Germline V lookup: CDR1 LNHNV, CDR2 YYDKDF (reference sequence). In DNA form, the CDR3 reads TGTGCCACCAGCAGAGACTTTACAGGGGGAACAAACACTGAAGCTTTCTTT. Its translation is CATSRDFTGGTNTEAFF.

This clonotype came up many times. The chain recombines TRBV5-5 with TRBJ2-3; D call uncertain. The CDR3 extends over 17 amino acids. V was trimmed by 0 bases and J by 6 bases, leaving 20 bases between them. The germline CDR1 and CDR2 sequences are SGHKS and YYEKEE (reference sequence). Here the CDR3 reads CASSLGIRTPMRDTQYF. The CDR3 nucleotides read TGTGCCAGCAGCTTGGGAATCCGGACGCCGATGAGGGATACGCAGTATTTT.

This clonotype was counted between two and nine times. This chain connects TRBV5-1 to TRBJ1-2; D remains unclear. In germline, CDR1 is SGHRS, CDR2 YFSETQ. Trimming took off 4 bases at V and 7 bases at J, with 11 bases between the two ends. The CDR3 has 12 residues. In DNA form, the CDR3 reads TGCGCCAGCAGCGAAATGGATGGTGGCTACACCTTC. Translating gives CASSEMDGGYTF.

The sample holds a few counts of this clonotype. The chain recombines TRBV5-4 with TRBJ1-6; no clear D gene. Trimming cost V 6 bases and J 6 bases, with 13 bases left between them. Per the germline V gene, CDR1 is SGHNT and CDR2 is YYREEE (reference sequence). CDR3 size: 14 residues. The CDR3 loop reads CASTPTPSNSPLHF. As DNA, the CDR3 is TGTGCCAGCACCCCTACACCCTCTAATTCACCCCTCCACTTT.

This clonotype was recorded many times. This chain links TRBV4-3 with TRBJ1-2; D gene uncertain. Trimming stripped 0 bases from V and 7 bases from J, with 15 bases between. The CDR3 totals 15 residues. Germline CDR1 and CDR2: LGHNA and YSLEER. The CDR3 region is CASSQDFGRRSGYTF. CDR3 sequence (DNA): TGCGCCAGCAGCCAAGATTTTGGTCGACGGAGTGGCTACACCTTC.